The 24 T cell receptor beta chains given below trace back to one sample, sequenced in a study of blood T cell repertoires in COVID-19. Assay used: immunoSEQ multiplex PCR; TCRdb lists only in-frame clones, some missing. The repertoire has roughly 160,000 clones, about four fifths of them found once; the top ten carry approximately 12%. Material for sequencing was PBMCs or T cells enriched from blood (not recorded which). The receptors originated from a man aged 45-65 years who had recovered from COVID-19.

This clone has a single count. The chain is built from TRBV12-5 and TRBJ2-2; tentative D call: TRBD1 (5 bases). Germline CDR1 is LGHNT and CDR2 is FRNRAP. The ends were cut back, 1 base at V and 9 bases at J, with 12 bases in the middle. There are 14 residues in the CDR3. DNA of the CDR3: TGTGCTAGTGGTTTGGAGGGGCACGGGCGGGAGCTGTTTTTT. It specifies CASGLEGHGRELFF.

CDR3 in amino acids: CASSARGQTVKLFF. The CDR3 DNA sequence: TGTGCCAGCAGCGCTAGGGGGCAGACCGTGAAACTGTTTTTT. The rearrangement uses TRBV7-6 and TRBJ1-4; 7 bases match TRBD1. The CDR3 covers 14 residues. With 5 bases clipped from V and 11 bases from J, the junction kept 11 bases outside the gene matches. The germline V gene has CDR1 SGHVS and CDR2 FNYEAQ.

The V call is TRBV7-2, the J call TRBJ1-6; tentatively, D is TRBD1 (5 bases). There are 16 residues in the CDR3. CDR1 is SGHTA, CDR2 FQGNSA, per germline. V was pared by 3 bases and J by 7 bases, with 16 bases between. The CDR3 loop reads CASSFGGYRPNSPLHF. As DNA, the CDR3 is TGTGCCAGCAGCTTTGGGGGGTACCGTCCCAATTCACCCCTCCACTTT. The full variable domain, with the rest looked up from reference TRBV7-2 and TRBJ1-6, is GAGVSQSPSNKVTEKGKDVELRCDPISGHTALYWYRQSLGQGLEFLIYFQGNSAPDKSGLPSDRFSAERTGGSVSTLTIQRTQQEDSAVYLCASSFGGYRPNSPLHFGNGTRLTVT.

The chain joins TRBV4-2 to TRBJ2-3; D may be TRBD2 (6 bases). Trimming took off 1 base at V and 2 bases at J, with 16 bases between the two ends. CDR3 size: 17 residues. Germline V lookup: CDR1 LGHNA, CDR2 YNFKEQ. As DNA, the CDR3 is TGTGCCAGCAGCCAAGGGTCCGGGGGACCCCTCACAGATACGCAGTATTTT. Translated, it gives CASSQGSGGPLTDTQYF.

This sequence joins TRBV7-6 and TRBJ2-1; D is possibly TRBD1 (5 bases). V lost 5 bases, J lost 9 bases, and 11 bases lay in between. From germline, CDR1 is SGHVS and CDR2 FNYEAQ. This CDR3 comprises 12 residues. The CDR3 spells CASSQTVTEQFF. The CDR3, as DNA: TGTGCCAGCAGCCAGACAGTGACTGAGCAGTTCTTC. Complete variable domain (other parts from reference TRBV7-6 and TRBJ2-1): GAGVSQSPRYKVTKRGQDVALRCDPISGHVSLYWYRQALGQGPEFLTYFNYEAQQDKSGLPNDRFSAERPEGSISTLTIQRTEQRDSAMYRCASSQTVTEQFFGPGTRLTVL.

The chain employs TRBV5-1 and TRBJ2-6; no definite D call. This CDR3 region has 14 residues. The V gene's germline CDR1 is SGHRS and CDR2 YFSETQ. V lost 1 base to trimming and J lost 0 bases, with 2 bases between them. The CDR3 sequence: CASSLLSGANVLTF. CDR3 nucleotide sequence: TGCGCCAGCAGCTTGCTCTCTGGGGCCAACGTCCTGACTTTC.

The genes are TRBV4-1 and TRBJ1-1, with 9 bases lining up with TRBD1. Germline loops: CDR1 MGHRA, CDR2 YSYEKL. The CDR3 loop spans 16 amino acids. V shed 4 bases, J shed 1 base, and the junction held 7 bases outside the gene matches. The CDR3 sequence is CASSRDMTGGNTEAFF. As DNA, the CDR3 is TGCGCCAGCAGCCGAGACATGACAGGGGGGAACACTGAAGCTTTCTTT.

The rearrangement joins TRBV7-2 to TRBJ1-2, with 7 bases matching TRBD1. Germline lookup yields CDR1 SGHTA and CDR2 FQGNSA. V gave up 3 bases and J gave up 8 bases; unmatched junction bases: 6. This CDR3 has 13 amino acids. The CDR3 DNA sequence: TGTGCCAGCAGCTTCGACAGGGCCCCAGGCTACACCTTC. This encodes CASSFDRAPGYTF.

J is TRBJ2-3 and V is TRBV7-9; D is unresolved. V lost 0 bases and J 5 bases, leaving 6 bases between the germline ends. CDR1 SEHNR and CDR2 FQNEAQ come from the germline V gene (reference sequence). The CDR3 covers 13 residues. In DNA form, the CDR3 reads TGTGCCAGCAGCTTAGCGACTCAAGATACGCAGTATTTT. Protein sequence: CASSLATQDTQYF. The full variable domain, in which reference TRBV7-9 and TRBJ2-3 provide the parts outside the CDR3, is DTGVSQNPRHKITKRGQNVTFRCDPISEHNRLYWYRQTLGQGPEFLTYFQNEAQLEKSRLLSDRFSAERPKGSFSTLEIQRTEQGDSAMYLCASSLATQDTQYFGPGTRLTVL.

This sequence joins TRBV12-3 or TRBV12-4 and TRBJ1-5, with D unclear. There are 11 residues in the CDR3. V lost 3 bases and J 7 bases, leaving 4 bases between the germline ends. The CDR3 DNA sequence: TGTGCCAGCAGTTTGGGCCAGCCCCAGCATTTT. Translating it yields CASSLGQPQHF.

The V and J genes are TRBV20-1 and TRBJ1-2; D is undetermined. The CDR3 loop spans 10 amino acids. The germline V and J ends were trimmed by 5 bases and 8 bases, with 9 bases remaining between them. Germline V gene sequence: CDR1 DFQATT, CDR2 SNEGSKA (reference sequence). DNA for the CDR3: TGCAGTGCTGGGAGCGGGGGCTACACCTTC. Residues: CSAGSGGYTF.

This chain joins TRBV5-6 and TRBJ1-2, with 8 bases matching TRBD1. The germline gives CDR1 SGHDT, CDR2 YYEEEE. Trimming cost V 2 bases and J 8 bases; bases outside gene matches: 2. The CDR3 runs to 12 residues. The CDR3: CASSFRGHGYTF. The DNA of the CDR3 is TGTGCCAGCAGCTTCAGGGGGCACGGCTACACCTTC.

The chain uses TRBV27 and TRBJ2-7; 9 nucleotides line up with TRBD1. Germline CDR1 reads MNHEY; CDR2 reads SMNVEV (reference sequence). V shed 8 bases, J shed 2 bases, and the junction held 1 base outside the gene matches. The length of the CDR3 is 12 residues. The CDR3 is CASGTGTYEQYF. DNA of the CDR3: TGTGCCAGCGGGACAGGGACCTACGAGCAGTACTTC.

V and J are TRBV5-1 and TRBJ1-3; 8 nucleotides align to TRBD1. This CDR3 contains 17 residues. Germline trimming cut 0 bases from V and 3 bases from J; bases unmatched to any gene: 8. Germline V gene lookup returns CDR1 SGHRS and CDR2 YFSETQ. CDR3 coding DNA: TGCGCCAGCAGCTTGGGCCAGGGGGCGCTGGGTGGAAACACCATATATTTT. Encoded protein: CASSLGQGALGGNTIYF.

V usage is TRBV2 and J usage is TRBJ1-2; TRBD1 might be the D (6 bases). V lost 7 bases to trimming and J lost 3 bases, with 21 bases between them. The CDR3 extends over 16 amino acids. Germline lookup yields CDR1 SNHLY and CDR2 FYNNEI. The DNA for the CDR3 is TGTGCCAGCACTCCCGGCGGAATCTGGGGGCACTATGGCTACACCTTC. Encoded protein: CASTPGGIWGHYGYTF.

The V call is TRBV7-9, the J call TRBJ1-4, with a tentative D call TRBD1 (5 bases). CDR3 length equals 12 residues. Germline loops: CDR1 SEHNR, CDR2 FQNEAQ (reference sequence). Trimming stripped 5 bases from V and 15 bases from J, with 16 bases between. The CDR3: CASSRPGGLVFF. The CDR3 bases are TGTGCCAGCAGCCGTCCCGGGGGTTTGGTGTTTTTT.

The CDR3 DNA reads as TGCAGCGTTCTTGACAGGGCGGCTAACTATGGCTACACCTTC. Translation: CSVLDRAANYGYTF. The chain recombines TRBV29-1 with TRBJ1-2, with TRBD1 identical over 7 bases. Germline values: CDR1 SQVTM, CDR2 ANQGSEA. J was trimmed by 0 bases and V by 5 bases; bases with no gene match: 6. The CDR3 has 14 residues.

The chain joins TRBV21-1 to TRBJ1-4; no check of the table's D call, TRBD1, against the DNA was made. TRBV21-1 is a pseudogene segment. This CDR3 is 12 amino acids long. The CDR3 loop reads CARGRCNEKLFF. The CDR3 DNA reads TGTGCCAGGGGCCGGTGTAATGAAAAACTGTTTTTT.

The V call is TRBV3-1 (or the pseudogene TRBV3-2), the J call TRBJ2-1; a possible D gene is TRBD1 (5 bases). This CDR3 is built from 14 residues. Trimming took 4 bases from V and 6 from J, leaving 13 bases between them. Per the germline V gene, CDR1 is LGHDT and CDR2 is YNNKEL (reference sequence). The chain's CDR3 is CASSRGLGVNEQFF. The CDR3 coding sequence is TGTGCCAGCAGCCGGGGCCTAGGAGTCAATGAGCAGTTCTTC.

This chain links TRBV2 with TRBJ1-4, with no clear D. V gave up 11 bases and J gave up 7 bases, with 14 bases separating them. The CDR3 loop spans 12 amino acids. In germline, CDR1 is SNHLY, CDR2 FYNNEI. The CDR3 region is CADGREGEKLFF. The CDR3 nucleotides read TGTGCCGACGGGAGGGAAGGTGAAAAACTGTTTTTT.

The V and J genes are TRBV7-9 and TRBJ2-3; TRBD1 aligns across 12 bases. Germline lookup yields CDR1 SEHNR and CDR2 FQNEAQ (reference sequence). V was pared by 4 bases and J by 3 bases, with 8 bases of the junction left unmatched. This CDR3 is built from 17 residues. The CDR3 DNA is TGTGCCAGCAGCTACCCGGGACAGGGGGCGTCGACAGATACGCAGTATTTT. Protein product: CASSYPGQGASTDTQYF.

The chain recombines TRBV2 with TRBJ1-5; maybe TRBD1 (5 bases). Deletions cut 9 bases from V and 2 bases from J, with 17 bases between. The CDR3 totals 15 residues. The germline CDR1 and CDR2 sequences are SNHLY and FYNNEI. Here the CDR3 reads CARSTQGNGNQPQHF. The CDR3 DNA sequence: TGTGCCAGATCGACTCAGGGTAATGGCAATCAGCCCCAGCATTTT.

The sample holds one count of this clone. This sequence joins TRBV7-9 and TRBJ1-1; TRBD1 is a possible D gene (5 bases). Trimming shortened V by 4 bases and J by 6 bases, and 15 bases separated the two germline ends. Germline loops: CDR1 SEHNR, CDR2 FQNEAQ (reference sequence). CDR3 length: 14 residues. The CDR3 sequence: CASSYTQGIAEAFF. CDR3 bases: TGTGCCAGCAGCTATACTCAGGGAATCGCTGAAGCTTTCTTT.

The CDR3 nucleotides are TGTGCCAGTAGTATGACAGGGTCGTTCTCCTATAATTCACCCCTCCACTTT. Translated: CASSMTGSFSYNSPLHF. The rearrangement joins TRBV19 to TRBJ1-6, with 7 positions matching TRBD1. CDR3 length equals 17 residues. Germline V gives CDR1 LNHDA, CDR2 SQIVND (reference sequence). V lost 3 bases and J lost 0; bases outside the gene matches: 5.